One sample yielded the 30 T cell receptor beta chains listed below, sequenced in a study of T-cell memory formation after mild COVID-19. TCRdb re-derived calls from the 5' RACE reads in MiXCR, one entry per CDR3 protein. The sample lists 350,000 or so distinct CDR3 sequences, 13% seen once, with about 20% in the top ten. The sample comprised PBMCs or a T cell subset sorted from them (not recorded which). The receptors were gathered from a man between 18 and 29 years old who had mild COVID-19 (a few samples of this study predate the infection). Cell type and time point are not known.

This clonotype was picked up a small number of times. V usage is TRBV5-8 and J usage is TRBJ2-3; no firm D call. Per the germline V gene, CDR1 is SGHTS and CDR2 is YDEGEE. Deletions cut 5 bases from V and 0 bases from J, with 4 bases between. This CDR3 is built from 12 residues. Written as DNA, the CDR3 is TGTGCCAGCAGGTGGAGCACAGATACGCAGTATTTT. It specifies CASRWSTDTQYF.

This chain connects TRBV6-4 to TRBJ2-1; 9 bases are a match to TRBD2. Per the germline V gene, CDR1 is MRHNA and CDR2 is SNTAGT. J gave up 4 bases and V 3 bases, and 4 bases lay outside the gene matches. The CDR3 is 15 amino acids. The CDR3 loop reads CASSESSGVYNEQFF. Written as DNA, the CDR3 is TGTGCCAGCAGTGAATCTAGCGGGGTATACAATGAGCAGTTCTTC.

This clonotype occurred a few times. The chain recombines TRBV12-3 or TRBV12-4 with TRBJ2-1; no clear D. Between the trimmed V and J ends, which lost 10 bases and 4 bases, there was a span of 20 bases. CDR3 length: 15 amino acids. The CDR3 here is CATTARTSNYNEQFF. The CDR3 bases are TGTGCCACCACGGCGCGTACTTCAAATTACAATGAGCAGTTCTTC.

V is TRBV10-3 and J is TRBJ1-1; no firm D call. V was shortened by 7 bases and J by 2 bases, with 11 bases between the two germline ends. The CDR3 loop spans 13 amino acids. CDR1 and CDR2 from the germline V gene are ENHRY and SYGVKD. The CDR3 is CAITAGRNTEAFF. CDR3 in DNA: TGTGCCATCACGGCGGGAAGAAACACTGAAGCTTTCTTT.

This clonotype has ten or more counts. A junction boundary mismatches the germline segment, possibly from a read error. The gene calls are TRBV5-1 and TRBJ1-2; 9 positions agree with TRBD1. CDR1 is SGHRS, CDR2 YFSETQ, per germline. The CDR3 is 15 residues long. The CDR3 DNA reads as TGTGCCAGCAGCTTGGCCGGGACAGGGAACTATGGCTACACCTTC. Protein product: CASSLAGTGNYGYTF. The whole variable domain, remainder taken from reference TRBV5-1 and TRBJ1-2, is KAGVTQTPRYLIKTRGQQVTLSCSPISGHRSVSWYQQTPGQGLQFLFEYFSETQRNKGNFPGRFSGRQFSNSRSEMNVSTLELGDSALYLCASSLAGTGNYGYTFGSGTRLTVV.

The CDR3 DNA is TGTGCCAGCAGTTTCCTGGAAACCTACGAGCAGTACTTC. Protein product: CASSFLETYEQYF. This chain uses TRBV12-3 or TRBV12-4 with TRBJ2-7; D ambiguous. This CDR3 has 13 residues. The germline V and J ends were trimmed by 3 bases and 2 bases, with 8 bases remaining between them.

The chain has TRBV6-1 and TRBJ2-5; D unresolved. The CDR3 contains 13 residues. V lost 7 bases to trimming and J lost 2 bases, with 11 bases between them. Germline V gene lookup returns CDR1 MNHNS and CDR2 SASEGT. For the CDR3, the DNA is TGTGCCAGCAATTCCGTGCCACAAGAGACCCAGTACTTC. Its translation is CASNSVPQETQYF.

This clonotype came up a few times. The chain recombines TRBV4-1 with TRBJ2-1, with 10 nucleotides matching TRBD2. Germline CDR1 MGHRA, CDR2 YSYEKL. The V gene end was trimmed by 5 bases and the J gene end by 6 bases; junction bases not matched to a gene: 7. CDR3 length equals 15 residues. The CDR3 nucleotides are TGCGCCAGCAGCGGGCGGACTAGCGGCCCCAATGAGCAGTTCTTC. Translated: CASSGRTSGPNEQFF.

A few counts support this clonotype. This sequence joins TRBV4-2 and TRBJ2-1; 9 nucleotides align to TRBD2. CDR1 and CDR2 (germline): LGHNA, YNFKEQ. V shed 4 bases, J shed 0 bases, and the junction held 4 bases outside the gene matches. The CDR3 has 16 residues. CDR3 residues: CASSLGSGSSYNEQFF. For the CDR3, the DNA is TGTGCCAGCAGCCTTGGTAGCGGGAGCTCCTACAATGAGCAGTTCTTC.

This clonotype was picked up many times. This sequence joins TRBV6-5 and TRBJ1-4, with TRBD1 as a possible D gene (6 bases). The V end lost 6 bases, the J end lost 4 bases, and 15 bases lay between the germline ends. Germline V gene lookup returns CDR1 MNHEY and CDR2 SVGAGI. The CDR3 contains 15 residues. Here the CDR3 DNA reads TGTGCCAGCAGCACCGAGGGCAGGGGTAATGAAAAACTGTTTTTT. Translating it yields CASSTEGRGNEKLFF.

This clonotype was observed a handful of times. CDR3 amino acids: CASSPGQPRTDTQYF. The CDR3 DNA reads TGTGCCAGCTCACCAGGACAGCCCCGCACAGATACGCAGTATTTT. The rearrangement uses TRBV18 and TRBJ2-3; tentatively, D is TRBD1 (6 bases). V was pared by 2 bases and J by 1 base, with 10 bases between. The CDR3 has 15 residues. Germline V CDR1 and CDR2: KGHSH, LQKENI. Complete variable domain (other parts from reference TRBV18 and TRBJ2-3): NAGVMQNPRHLVRRRGQEARLRCSPMKGHSHVYWYRQLPEEGLKFMVYLQKENIIDESGMPKERFSAEFPKEGPSILRIQQVVRGDSAAYFCASSPGQPRTDTQYFGPGTRLTVL.

This chain connects TRBV20-1 to TRBJ2-3; D gene ambiguous. The CDR3 runs 14 residues. V was shortened by 1 base and J by 2 bases, with 10 bases between the two germline ends. Germline CDR1 DFQATT, CDR2 SNEGSKA (reference sequence). CDR3 amino acids: CSARARRITDTQYF. The CDR3 bases are TGCAGTGCTAGAGCCCGGAGAATCACAGATACGCAGTATTTT.

The gene calls are TRBV6-1 and TRBJ1-6; D not resolved. The germline gives CDR1 MNHNS, CDR2 SASEGT. The V and J ends lost 4 bases and 10 bases respectively, with 11 bases between them. This CDR3 contains 13 residues. The CDR3 nucleotides are TGTGCCAGCAGTGCGGTTCGGGAATCACCCCTCCACTTT. This sequence encodes CASSAVRESPLHF.

This rearrangement joins TRBV18 to TRBJ1-2; maybe TRBD1 (6 bases). This CDR3 comprises 15 residues. Germline-derived CDR1 and CDR2 are KGHSH and LQKENI. Between the trimmed V and J ends, which lost 4 bases and 1 base, there was a span of 13 bases. The CDR3 DNA follows: TGTGCCAGCTCACTCGACAGGTTCTTTAACTATGGCTACACCTTC. As protein: CASSLDRFFNYGYTF. Full variable domain (rest looked up from reference TRBV18 and TRBJ1-2): NAGVMQNPRHLVRRRGQEARLRCSPMKGHSHVYWYRQLPEEGLKFMVYLQKENIIDESGMPKERFSAEFPKEGPSILRIQQVVRGDSAAYFCASSLDRFFNYGYTFGSGTRLTVV.

This clonotype came up a few times. The V and J genes are TRBV5-1 and TRBJ2-3, with D possibly matching TRBD2 (6 bases). CDR3 length: 16 residues. The V end was cut by 4 bases, the J end by 0 bases, with 15 bases between. Per germline, CDR1 SGHRS and CDR2 YFSETQ. The CDR3 is CASSISPSGSTDTQYF. For the CDR3, the DNA is TGCGCCAGCAGCATATCACCAAGCGGGAGCACAGATACGCAGTATTTT.

This clonotype was detected a few times. CDR3 coding DNA: TGTGCCTGGAGGGGCCTCAGGGGGAACTCTGGAAACACCATATATTTT. This gives the protein CAWRGLRGNSGNTIYF. This chain joins TRBV30 and TRBJ1-3; the match to TRBD1 covers 7 bases. CDR3 length: 16 residues. Trimming removed 3 bases from V and 0 bases from J; junction bases left unmatched: 8. Germline values: CDR1 GTSNPN, CDR2 SVGIG (reference sequence).

The chain uses TRBV12-3 or TRBV12-4 and TRBJ1-2; no clear D gene. With 7 bases removed from V and 4 bases from J, the gap between germline ends came to 13 bases. This CDR3 has 13 amino acids. The CDR3 DNA follows: TGTGCCAGCAAGAGGGAAGGTATCTATGGCTACACCTTC. Encoded protein: CASKREGIYGYTF.

The CDR3 nucleotides are TGCGCCAGCAGCTCCCAGGTATCAATGAATGAGCAGTTCTTC. Translation gives CASSSQVSMNEQFF. V gene TRBV5-1 combines with J gene TRBJ2-1; no clear D. Trimming left V 3 bases short and J 7 bases short, with 14 bases between. Germline V gene sequence: CDR1 SGHRS, CDR2 YFSETQ. This CDR3 is 14 amino acids long.

The chain uses TRBV20-1 and TRBJ1-1, with D perhaps matching TRBD1 (5 bases). The CDR3 sequence is 14 residues long. Germline V gene sequence: CDR1 DFQATT, CDR2 SNEGSKA (reference sequence). Between the trimmed V and J ends, which lost 6 bases and 0 bases, there was a span of 14 bases. The CDR3: CSALRWGMNTEAFF. The CDR3 DNA reads TGCAGTGCCCTCCGTTGGGGGATGAACACTGAAGCTTTCTTT.

CDR3 amino acids: CSAGGGSSDTEAFF. CDR3 nucleotide sequence: TGCAGTGCTGGGGGCGGGTCCTCCGACACTGAAGCTTTCTTT. This chain uses TRBV20-1 with TRBJ1-1, with a possible D match to TRBD1 (6 bases). The CDR3 is made up of 14 amino acids. Germline V CDR1 and CDR2: DFQATT, SNEGSKA (reference sequence). The V and J ends lost 5 bases and 3 bases respectively, with 16 bases between them.

This clonotype came up a few times. The J gene is TRBJ1-2, the V gene TRBV10-3; D is unresolved. This CDR3 spans 13 amino acids. Germline CDR1 is ENHRY and CDR2 is SYGVKD. V lost 6 bases and J lost 3, with 11 bases in between. In DNA form, the CDR3 reads TGTGCCATCAGCCGAGTGGCAGACTATGGCTACACCTTC. Amino acid sequence: CAISRVADYGYTF.

The rearrangement joins TRBV12-3 or TRBV12-4 to TRBJ2-7; D may match TRBD1 or TRBD2 (6 bases each). The CDR3 is 15 amino acids. Trimming stripped 3 bases from V and 6 bases from J, with 18 bases between. For the CDR3, the DNA is TGTGCCAGCAGTTTGAGGGGGGCCCCAGTCGGCGAGCAGTACTTC. Protein sequence: CASSLRGAPVGEQYF.

This clonotype was recorded at least ten times. This rearrangement joins TRBV5-1 to TRBJ2-1; D gene uncertain. CDR3 length: 15 residues. Trimming removed 0 bases at V and 1 base at J, with 8 bases between. CDR1 is SGHRS, CDR2 YFSETQ, per germline. CDR3 nucleotide sequence: TGCGCCAGCAGCTTGGTTTCAGAGTCCTACAATGAGCAGTTCTTC. Encoded protein: CASSLVSESYNEQFF.

This clonotype has more than one count but fewer than ten. The chain is built from TRBV5-1 and TRBJ1-2; TRBD1 agrees at 7 bases. Germline CDR1 SGHRS, CDR2 YFSETQ. J was trimmed by 2 bases and V by 5 bases; bases with no gene match: 6. The CDR3 consists of 14 residues. CDR3 coding DNA: TGCGCCAGCAGTTTGACAGGGACCAACTATGGCTACACCTTC. Translated: CASSLTGTNYGYTF.

There are a few counts of this clonotype. The rearrangement uses TRBV7-9 and TRBJ1-5; 8 nucleotides line up with TRBD1. Trimming took 5 bases from V and 6 from J; bases not matched to a gene: 3. Germline V gene sequence: CDR1 SEHNR, CDR2 FQNEAQ (reference sequence). The CDR3 runs 13 residues. The CDR3, as DNA: TGTGCCAGCAGCGACGGACAGGGTCAGCCCCAGCATTTT. This translates into CASSDGQGQPQHF.

This rearrangement joins TRBV4-1 to TRBJ2-7; no definite D call. Trimming left V 1 base short and J 6 bases short, with 4 bases between. The germline gives CDR1 MGHRA, CDR2 YSYEKL. This CDR3 has 11 residues. CDR3 DNA: TGCGCCAGCAGCCAAGGGCCCGAGCAGTACTTC. As protein: CASSQGPEQYF.

J is TRBJ1-2 and V is TRBV7-2; D is unclear. Per germline, CDR1 SGHTA and CDR2 FQGNSA. CDR3 length: 14 residues. V lost 4 bases to trimming and J lost 4 bases, with 13 bases between them. Here the CDR3 DNA reads TGTGCCAGCAGCTCCCCCGCCGGGGTCTATGGCTACACCTTC. Translating gives CASSSPAGVYGYTF.

The CDR3: CASSQDTGKAFF. For the CDR3, the DNA is TGTGCCAGCAGCCAAGATACGGGAAAAGCTTTCTTT. The rearrangement joins TRBV2 to TRBJ1-1; D remains ambiguous. Trimming shortened V by 6 bases and J by 9 bases, and 14 bases separated the two germline ends. The germline gives CDR1 SNHLY, CDR2 FYNNEI. The CDR3 runs 12 residues.

The rearrangement joins TRBV20-1 to TRBJ1-1, with D hard to call. The CDR3 consists of 14 residues. V was cut by 0 bases and J by 5 bases, with 13 bases left in between. The germline V gene has CDR1 DFQATT and CDR2 SNEGSKA (reference sequence). CDR3 sequence (DNA): TGCAGTGCTAGAGAGGGGAGTGCGTGGACTGAAGCTTTCTTT. Residues: CSAREGSAWTEAFF.

This clonotype was seen more than once but under ten times. V and J are TRBV11-2 and TRBJ1-2; D uncertain. Trimming left V 4 bases short and J 1 base short, with 4 bases between. This CDR3 has 12 residues. CDR1 and CDR2 (germline): SGHAT, FQNNGV. CDR3 protein: CASSSFNYGYTF. The CDR3 DNA sequence: TGTGCCAGCAGCTCTTTTAACTATGGCTACACCTTC.